This entry concerns a single TCR beta chain. Its antigen is unknown. These data originate in a study of graft-versus-host responses after intestinal transplantation. With V trimmed by 2 bases and J by 8 bases, 5 bases remained unmatched. The CDR3 has 13 residues. CDR1 is MGHRA, CDR2 YSYEKL, per germline. Clones were read by immunoSEQ multiplex PCR, and TCRdb kept only the in-frame ones, dropping some. Here the sample spans approximately 90,000 clones, 85% to 95% being singletons. This chain joins TRBV4-1 and TRBJ1-2, with 7 bases lining up with TRBD1. The sample was unstimulated CD8+ T cells sorted from spleen or lymph node cells, taken before intestinal transplant. This TCR was sampled from a human donor who received an intestinal transplant. As DNA, the CDR3 is TGCGCCAGCAGCCAAAGGGACAGTGACGGCTACACCTTC. It specifies CASSQRDSDGYTF.